Listed here are 21 T cell receptor beta chains from one sample, sequenced in a study of Graves' ophthalmopathy and Graves' hyperthyroidism. From RNA, the CDR3 regions of TCR beta chains were amplified and sequenced. HTBI primers were used in a first-round RT-PCR, which preceded a second-round multiplex PCR. TCRdb independently ran MiXCR on the multiplex PCR reads; one entry per CDR3 protein. The table includes just over 400,000 distinct CDR3 sequences, under 25% detected once. The sequencing sample was made of peripheral blood. The receptor set was obtained from a young woman with stable Graves' hyperthyroidism.

This clonotype was seen a few times. This sequence joins TRBV7-3 and TRBJ1-2; TRBD1 might be the D (5 bases). Germline V gives CDR1 SGHTA, CDR2 FQGTGA. The CDR3 consists of 15 residues. V lost 5 bases, J lost 6 bases, and 19 bases lay in between. The CDR3 nucleotides are TGTGCCAGCAGCCCTTCAGGGCCTACCGCTGATGGCTACACCTTC. Its protein product is CASSPSGPTADGYTF.

This clonotype was seen at least ten times. This chain joins TRBV6-5 and TRBJ2-5; no firm D call. CDR3 length: 13 amino acids. V lost 10 bases and J 5 bases, leaving 17 bases between the germline ends. Germline assignment: CDR1 MNHEY and CDR2 SVGAGI. This chain's CDR3 is CATAKVRWETQYF. The DNA of the CDR3 is TGTGCCACCGCTAAGGTCCGGTGGGAGACCCAGTACTTC.

This clonotype occurred many times. V is TRBV6-5 and J is TRBJ2-2; 7 bases map to TRBD2. Trimming cost V 4 bases and J 5 bases; bases outside gene matches: 13. Per germline, CDR1 MNHEY and CDR2 SVGAGI. The CDR3 is 17 residues long. The CDR3 DNA follows: TGTGCCAGCAGTTCCGCCCGTCGGACTAGTCGGACCGGGGAGCTGTTTTTT. Translating gives CASSSARRTSRTGELFF.

This clonotype was seen repeatedly, ten times or more. The chain is built from TRBV28 and TRBJ2-5; D gene ambiguous. V gave up 8 bases and J gave up 1 base, with 2 bases separating them. The CDR3 is 10 amino acids. The germline V gene encodes CDR1 MDHEN and CDR2 SYDVKM. As DNA, the CDR3 is TGTGCCAGCGTCCAAGAGACCCAGTACTTC. Translated, it gives CASVQETQYF.

This clonotype occurred many times. The rearrangement uses TRBV11-2 and TRBJ2-7; D unresolved. V was clipped by 4 bases and J by 2 bases, with 3 bases between them. Germline CDR1 is SGHAT and CDR2 is FQNNGV. The CDR3 covers 11 residues. The CDR3 DNA is TGTGCCAGCAGCTATACCTACGAGCAGTACTTC. Translating gives CASSYTYEQYF.

The table lists this clonotype with many counts. The chain employs TRBV7-8 and TRBJ2-2, with 7 positions matching TRBD2. V was clipped by 3 bases and J by 4 bases; unmatched bases: 8. CDR3 length equals 16 residues. Germline V gene sequence: CDR1 SGHVS, CDR2 FQNEAQ. CDR3 loop: CASSLRVQRGTGELFF. Written as DNA, the CDR3 is TGTGCCAGCAGCTTGAGGGTGCAGCGGGGCACCGGGGAGCTGTTTTTT.

This clonotype occurred many times. The chain employs TRBV28 and TRBJ2-2; 8 positions match TRBD1. V lost 7 bases and J lost 5; bases outside the gene matches: 6. CDR3 length: 14 amino acids. The germline V gene has CDR1 MDHEN and CDR2 SYDVKM. The CDR3 DNA sequence: TGTGCCAGCATTCGGACAGGGTGGACCGGGGAGCTGTTTTTT. Translated: CASIRTGWTGELFF.

This clonotype has ten or more counts. CDR3 residues: CASSKGQAYGYTF. As DNA, the CDR3 is TGCGCCAGCAGCAAGGGACAGGCGTATGGCTACACCTTC. The chain employs TRBV4-1 and TRBJ1-2, with 8 positions matching TRBD1. The V gene's germline CDR1 is MGHRA and CDR2 YSYEKL. The CDR3 covers 13 residues. The trim removed 5 bases at V and 5 bases at J, leaving 4 bases unmatched.

In the case of this clonotype: A much larger clonotype is one base distant, so this may be a read error. Given the absence of the conserved phenylalanine or tryptophan at the CDR3 end, a read error is likely. The rearrangement joins TRBV20-1 to TRBJ2-2; 7 bases are shared with TRBD1. The CDR3 extends over 12 amino acids. Trimming at V came to 6 bases and at J to 7 bases, leaving 5 bases not matched to a gene. Germline-derived CDR1 and CDR2 are DFQATT and SNEGSKA (reference sequence). CDR3 residues: CSARQGGGELFL. The CDR3 DNA is TGCAGTGCACGACAGGGCGGCGGGGAGCTGTTTTTG.

The V gene is TRBV6-1, the J gene TRBJ2-7; 7 bases agree with TRBD1. Looked up from germline, CDR1 is MNHNS and CDR2 is SASEGT. CDR3 size: 13 residues. Losses at the gene ends were 8 bases for V and 3 bases for J; bases not matched to a gene: 7. The CDR3 reads CASGTVKGYEQYF. DNA for the CDR3: TGTGCCAGCGGGACAGTGAAAGGCTACGAGCAGTACTTC.

The chain joins TRBV20-1 to TRBJ2-7; D tentatively reads TRBD1 or TRBD2 (5 bases each). The CDR3 has 13 amino acids. V was clipped by 5 bases and J by 3 bases, with 14 bases between them. CDR1 and CDR2 from the germline V gene are DFQATT and SNEGSKA (reference sequence). The CDR3 loop is CSAELGTDYEQYF. The CDR3 coding sequence is TGCAGTGCTGAACTCGGGACGGACTACGAGCAGTACTTC.

This clonotype was recorded many times. The V gene is TRBV28, the J gene TRBJ1-5; 8 positions agree with TRBD1. CDR3 size: 15 residues. From germline, CDR1 is MDHEN and CDR2 SYDVKM. Trimming cost V 5 bases and J 5 bases; bases outside gene matches: 8. CDR3 nucleotides: TGTGCCAGCAGTCGATACAGGGGGGGGGATCAGCCCCAGCATTTT. It translates to CASSRYRGGDQPQHF.

Comment on this clonotype: This likely comes from a read error, as the CDR3 has no conserved phenylalanine or tryptophan at its end. The chain recombines TRBV3-1 with TRBJ1-2; 12 positions agree with TRBD1. CDR3 length: 15 residues. Per the germline V gene, CDR1 is LGHDT and CDR2 is YNNKEL (reference sequence). The V and J ends lost 4 bases and 5 bases, in that order; junction bases with no gene match: 5. The CDR3 region has the DNA TGTGCCAGCAGCCCTTGGGGACAGGGGGCGTATGGCTACACCTAC. Protein: CASSPWGQGAYGYTY.

The chain recombines TRBV12-3 or TRBV12-4 with TRBJ2-7, with 11 positions matching TRBD1. The CDR3 contains 15 residues. The V gene end was trimmed by 6 bases and the J gene end by 2 bases; junction bases not matched to a gene: 6. For the CDR3, the DNA is TGTGCCAGCAGGGGGACAGGGGGGCCGACCTACGAGCAGTACTTC. It specifies CASRGTGGPTYEQYF.

This clonotype has at least ten counts. The rearrangement uses TRBV7-3 and TRBJ2-7, with 8 nucleotides matching TRBD1. CDR1 SGHTA and CDR2 FQGTGA come from the germline V gene. The V segment lost 5 bases and the J segment 2 bases; nucleotides outside the gene matches: 8. This CDR3 spans 15 amino acids. CDR3 region: CASSESTGEAYEQYF. The CDR3 region has the DNA TGTGCCAGCAGCGAATCGACAGGGGAGGCCTACGAGCAGTACTTC.

This clonotype came up many times. V is TRBV5-1 and J is TRBJ2-5, with a tentative D call TRBD1 (5 bases). The CDR3 extends over 14 amino acids. V gave up 2 bases and J gave up 4 bases, with 12 bases separating them. The germline V gene has CDR1 SGHRS and CDR2 YFSETQ. CDR3 DNA: TGCGCCAGCAGCTTCAGGGAAACGGGAGAGACCCAGTACTTC. Translation gives CASSFRETGETQYF.

There are many counts of this clonotype. The chain has TRBV20-1 and TRBJ2-5, with 14 bases lining up with TRBD2. The CDR3 covers 16 residues. Trimming took 5 bases from V and 2 from J; bases not matched to a gene: 7. CDR1 and CDR2 from the germline V gene are DFQATT and SNEGSKA (reference sequence). The CDR3 region has the DNA TGCAGTGCTGCGGGACTAGCGGGAGAGGTTCAAGAGACCCAGTACTTC. Encoded protein: CSAAGLAGEVQETQYF.

This chain connects TRBV30 to TRBJ2-5; perhaps TRBD2 as D (6 bases). Germline-derived CDR1 and CDR2 are GTSNPN and SVGIG (reference sequence). Trimming pared 2 bases from V and 5 bases from J, leaving 21 bases between. This CDR3 has 16 amino acids. CDR3 amino acids: CAWSRPGLVGRETQYF. The CDR3 nucleotides are TGTGCCTGGAGTCGGCCAGGGCTAGTTGGGAGGGAGACCCAGTACTTC. Variable domain in full (rest from reference TRBV30 and TRBJ2-5): SQTIHQWPATLVQPVGSPLSLECTVEGTSNPNLYWYRQAAGRGLQLLFYSVGIGQISSEVPQNLSASRPQDRQFILSSKKLLLSDSGFYLCAWSRPGLVGRETQYFGPGTRLLVL.

Many counts were recorded for this clonotype. The J gene is TRBJ1-2, the V gene TRBV4-1; D possibly corresponds to TRBD1 (5 bases). Per germline, CDR1 MGHRA and CDR2 YSYEKL. The CDR3 consists of 16 residues. V was trimmed by 0 bases and J by 5 bases, leaving 16 bases between them. CDR3 sequence: CASSQEGRPGLYGYTF. DNA of the CDR3: TGCGCCAGCAGCCAAGAGGGGAGACCAGGGCTGTATGGCTACACCTTC.

This clonotype has more than one count but fewer than ten. This chain links TRBV24-1 with TRBJ2-5; TRBD2 aligns across 13 bases. The germline V gene has CDR1 KGHDR and CDR2 SFDVKD. The trim removed 4 bases at V and 4 bases at J, leaving 2 bases unmatched. The CDR3 runs 15 residues. In DNA, the CDR3 is TGTGCCACCAGTGAGGGACTAGCGGGAACAGAGACCCAGTACTTC. It is translated as CATSEGLAGTETQYF.

This clonotype was detected a few times. V gene TRBV2 combines with J gene TRBJ2-7; D is unresolved. This CDR3 spans 11 amino acids. Germline V gives CDR1 SNHLY, CDR2 FYNNEI. Trimming cost V 4 bases and J 7 bases, with 8 bases left between them. The CDR3 nucleotides read TGTGCCAGCAGTGTGGGTAGTGAGCAGTACTTC. It is translated as CASSVGSEQYF.